The 21 T cell receptor beta chains given below trace back to one sample, sequenced in a study of identical twins. TCRdb fed the 5' RACE reads into MiXCR, producing one record per CDR3 protein. The sample holds under 300,000 distinct CDR3 sequences, 5% to 7% seen once. The same data also went into a second study, on T cells expressing NK-cell markers.

Sequenced material: CD8+ T cells sorted from blood. These receptor sequences come from a young woman in good health.

This clonotype was counted ten times or more. This rearrangement joins TRBV29-1 to TRBJ2-2; D unresolved. CDR1 SQVTM and CDR2 ANQGSEA come from the germline V gene. Trimming shortened V by 5 bases and J by 4 bases, and 5 bases separated the two germline ends. The CDR3 totals 11 residues. This CDR3 reads CSVSVTGELFF. CDR3 DNA: TGCAGCGTTTCCGTCACCGGGGAGCTGTTTTTT.

The chain is built from TRBV24-1 and TRBJ2-1; D ambiguous. The V gene lost 4 bases and the J gene lost 6 bases, with 12 bases spanning the gap. The CDR3 runs 14 residues. Germline CDR1 is KGHDR and CDR2 is SFDVKD. The CDR3 loop is CATSESAASNEQFF. In DNA form, the CDR3 reads TGTGCCACCAGTGAATCGGCAGCTTCCAATGAGCAGTTCTTC.

This clonotype was recorded at least ten times. The gene calls are TRBV2 and TRBJ2-1; 9 nucleotides align to TRBD2. The CDR3 extends over 15 amino acids. After removal of 6 bases from V and 4 bases from J, the junction contained 7 bases not matched to a gene. The germline V gene encodes CDR1 SNHLY and CDR2 FYNNEI. The CDR3 bases are TGTGCCAGCAGCGGTGCTAGCGGGACTTACAATGAGCAGTTCTTC. Its protein is CASSGASGTYNEQFF.

The chain couples TRBV19 to TRBJ1-3; no firm D call. This CDR3 has 15 amino acids. Trimming shortened V by 9 bases and J by 0 bases, and 15 bases separated the two germline ends. Looked up from germline, CDR1 is LNHDA and CDR2 is SQIVND (reference sequence). CDR3 sequence (DNA): TGTGCCAGCGGTCTCTCTGGGAACTCTGGAAACACCATATATTTT. Its protein is CASGLSGNSGNTIYF.

This clonotype was recorded many times. This chain uses TRBV5-1 with TRBJ2-1; 8 bases are a match to TRBD2. The CDR3 extends over 17 amino acids. Germline V gene lookup returns CDR1 SGHRS and CDR2 YFSETQ. Trimming took 0 bases from V and 0 from J; bases not matched to a gene: 5. CDR3 residues: CASSLAGSGSSYNEQFF. CDR3 coding DNA: TGCGCCAGCAGCTTGGCCGGAAGCGGGAGCTCCTACAATGAGCAGTTCTTC.

The rearrangement uses TRBV11-3 and TRBJ2-7; unclear D gene. The CDR3 contains 14 residues. The V gene's germline CDR1 is SGHNT and CDR2 YENEEA. V was shortened by 3 bases and J by 3 bases, with 12 bases between the two germline ends. In DNA, the CDR3 is TGTGCCAGCAGCTTTAGAGGCGTCAGCTACGAGCAGTACTTC. Its protein product is CASSFRGVSYEQYF.

This chain links TRBV11-2 with TRBJ2-3; possibly TRBD1 or TRBD2 for D (6 bases each). Germline assignment: CDR1 SGHAT and CDR2 FQNNGV. V dropped 3 bases and J dropped 1 base, with 11 bases sitting between them. This CDR3 region has 15 residues. This CDR3 is CASSFRGRGTDTQYF. Written as DNA, the CDR3 is TGTGCCAGCAGCTTCCGGGGGCGGGGCACAGATACGCAGTATTTT.

Ten or more counts support this clonotype. This chain links TRBV29-1 with TRBJ1-2; no clear D gene. Germline CDR1 and CDR2: SQVTM and ANQGSEA. The CDR3 sequence is 9 residues long. Between the trimmed V and J ends, which lost 5 bases and 4 bases, there was a span of 2 bases. The CDR3 region is CSVLYGYTF. CDR3 in DNA: TGCAGCGTTCTCTATGGCTACACCTTC.

The chain joins TRBV5-6 to TRBJ2-7; D is possibly TRBD2 (5 bases). Germline V lookup: CDR1 SGHDT, CDR2 YYEEEE. Trimming removed 0 bases from V and 0 bases from J, with 7 bases in between. The CDR3 runs 14 residues. For the CDR3, the DNA is TGTGCCAGCAGCTTGGCGGGGAACTCCTACGAGCAGTACTTC. It translates to CASSLAGNSYEQYF.

The chain uses TRBV7-8 and TRBJ2-1; a possible D gene is TRBD2 (5 bases). The CDR3 has 17 amino acids. V was shortened by 5 bases and J by 0 bases, with 17 bases between the two germline ends. Germline V CDR1 and CDR2: SGHVS, FQNEAQ. The CDR3 bases are TGTGCCAGCAGCGAGGGTACGCTTGGGGACTCCTACAATGAGCAGTTCTTC. It is translated as CASSEGTLGDSYNEQFF.

The table lists this clonotype with a few counts. The rearrangement joins TRBV4-3 to TRBJ1-5, with a weak D call TRBD1 (5 bases). Germline V CDR1 and CDR2: LGHNA, YSLEER. This CDR3 has 15 amino acids. With 0 bases removed from V and 4 bases from J, the gap between germline ends came to 10 bases. The CDR3 reads CASSQESRANQPQHF. The DNA of the CDR3 is TGCGCCAGCAGCCAAGAATCCAGGGCAAATCAGCCCCAGCATTTT.

Concerning this clonotype itself: Relative to the germline gene, one junction end is altered; a read error may explain this. The chain recombines TRBV5-6 with TRBJ2-2; D uncertain. Germline V gives CDR1 SGHDT, CDR2 YYEEEE. The CDR3 sequence is 14 residues long. As DNA, the CDR3 is TGTGCCATCAGCCTCGGTCATCCCACCGGGGAGCTGTTTTTT. Translating it yields CAISLGHPTGELFF.

This clonotype was detected only a few times. V and J are TRBV12-5 and TRBJ2-1, with TRBD1 identical over 7 bases. This CDR3 has 15 residues. In germline, CDR1 is LGHNT, CDR2 FRNRAP. The ends lost 2 bases at V and 8 bases at J; junction bases unmatched: 9. CDR3 protein: CASGLFSTGSDEQFF. CDR3 in DNA: TGTGCTAGTGGTTTGTTCTCGACAGGGTCGGATGAGCAGTTCTTC.

This clonotype showed up many times. The J gene is TRBJ2-1, the V gene TRBV12-3 or TRBV12-4; 7 bases map to TRBD1. This CDR3 has 15 amino acids. The trim removed 1 base at V and 4 bases at J, leaving 4 bases unmatched. The DNA of the CDR3 is TGTGCCAGCAGTTTAGGAAGGGGGCCTTACAATGAGCAGTTCTTC. This codes for CASSLGRGPYNEQFF.

This clonotype was detected many times. The chain employs TRBV7-9 and TRBJ2-3; D gene uncertain. Germline-derived CDR1 and CDR2 are SEHNR and FQNEAQ (reference sequence). The CDR3 is made up of 12 amino acids. V lost 3 bases to trimming and J lost 3 bases, with 4 bases between them. The CDR3 here is CASSLETDTQYF. CDR3 in DNA: TGTGCCAGCAGCTTGGAGACAGATACGCAGTATTTT.

This clonotype was seen ten or more times. The chain joins TRBV9 to TRBJ1-4; D is possibly TRBD1 (6 bases). V dropped 0 bases and J dropped 5 bases, with 20 bases sitting between them. The CDR3 extends over 18 amino acids. Germline V CDR1 and CDR2: SGDLS, YYNGEE. CDR3 sequence: CASSVAPSWDTTNEKLFF. The DNA of the CDR3 is TGTGCCAGCAGCGTAGCCCCATCGTGGGACACTACGAATGAAAAACTGTTTTTT.

This clonotype appeared a few times. The CDR3 here is CASSPHYF. The DNA of the CDR3 is TGTGCCAGCAGCCCCCATTACTTC. V gene TRBV7-9 combines with J gene TRBJ2-7; no definite D call. Deletions cut 5 bases from V and 13 bases from J, with 6 bases between. This CDR3 comprises 8 residues. The germline CDR1 and CDR2 sequences are SEHNR and FQNEAQ (reference sequence).

The genes are TRBV15 and TRBJ1-5; 7 bases line up with TRBD1. The CDR3 runs to 16 residues. Germline V CDR1 and CDR2: LNHNV, YYDKDF (reference sequence). The V segment lost 4 bases and the J segment 2 bases; nucleotides outside the gene matches: 8. CDR3 amino acids: CATSNRQGTGNQPQHF. For the CDR3, the DNA is TGTGCCACCAGCAACCGACAGGGAACCGGCAATCAGCCCCAGCATTTT.

This clonotype was detected many times. The CDR3 loop reads CASSPGTGGRNEQFF. In nucleotides, the CDR3 is TGTGCCAGCAGCCCCGGGACAGGGGGCCGAAATGAGCAGTTCTTC. This rearrangement joins TRBV27 to TRBJ2-1; 12 bases match TRBD1. With 6 bases clipped from V and 7 bases from J, the junction kept 7 bases outside the gene matches. CDR1 is MNHEY, CDR2 SMNVEV, per germline (reference sequence). This CDR3 has 15 amino acids.

This clonotype was observed at least ten times. This CDR3 reads CASTPPGRGNYGYTF. The CDR3 DNA is TGTGCCAGCACCCCTCCAGGCAGGGGGAACTATGGCTACACCTTC. V and J are TRBV25-1 and TRBJ1-2; 7 nucleotides match TRBD1. The CDR3 runs 15 residues. CDR1 is MGHDK, CDR2 SYGVNS, per germline. The V segment lost 7 bases and the J segment 2 bases; nucleotides outside the gene matches: 10.

This chain connects TRBV27 to TRBJ2-7; 14 bases are shared with TRBD2. The CDR3 runs 15 residues. V was pared by 5 bases and J by 6 bases, with 6 bases of the junction left unmatched. Germline V gene lookup returns CDR1 MNHEY and CDR2 SMNVEV (reference sequence). CDR3 sequence: CASSHGTSGSLEQYF. In DNA form, the CDR3 reads TGTGCCAGCAGTCACGGGACTAGCGGGAGTCTCGAGCAGTACTTC.